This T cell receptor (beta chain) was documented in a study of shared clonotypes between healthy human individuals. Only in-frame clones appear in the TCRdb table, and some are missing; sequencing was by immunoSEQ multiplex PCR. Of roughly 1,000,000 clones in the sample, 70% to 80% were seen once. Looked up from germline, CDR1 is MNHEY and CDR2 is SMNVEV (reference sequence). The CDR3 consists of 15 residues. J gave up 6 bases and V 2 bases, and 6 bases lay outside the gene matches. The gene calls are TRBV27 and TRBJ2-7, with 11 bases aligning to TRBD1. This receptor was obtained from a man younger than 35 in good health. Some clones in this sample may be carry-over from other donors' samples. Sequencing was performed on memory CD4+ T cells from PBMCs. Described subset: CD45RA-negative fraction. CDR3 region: CASSLPGQGVIEQYF. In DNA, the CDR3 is TGTGCCAGCAGTTTACCGGGACAGGGGGTTATCGAGCAGTACTTC.